This T cell receptor beta chain comes out of a study of shared clonotypes between healthy human individuals. Study outcomes and limitations: Sharing of clonotypes among donors was expected to vary with sequencing depth. Collection of samples was limited to blood; tissue repertoires likely differ.

Profiling relied on immunoSEQ multiplex PCR, and the TCRdb table lists in-frame clones only, not all of them. The profile shows 550,000 to 600,000 clones, 70% to 80% of them singletons. About this clone itself: The antigen remains unidentified.

The CDR3 sequence is 13 residues long. The trim removed 4 bases at V and 9 bases at J, leaving 4 bases unmatched. Germline CDR1 reads LGHNA; CDR2 reads YSLEER. The sample taken for sequencing was PBMCs. The rearrangement joins TRBV4-3 to TRBJ1-5; TRBD1 agrees at 9 bases. This receptor was identified in a woman in her forties in good health. Some clones in this sample may be carry-over from other donors' samples. CDR3 region: CASSRDRETPQHF. CDR3 DNA: TGCGCCAGCAGCCGGGACAGGGAGACGCCCCAGCATTTT.